The 10 T cell receptor beta chains reported below all come from one sample, sequenced in a study of blood T cell repertoires in COVID-19. TCRdb keeps only in-frame clones here, not all; method: immunoSEQ multiplex PCR. The repertoire holds 300,000 to 350,000 clones, with around 90% as singletons. The sequencing sample was made of PBMCs or T cells enriched from blood (not recorded which). The receptors stem from a young woman who had recovered from COVID-19.

This chain links TRBV5-8 with TRBJ1-1; 10 positions match TRBD1. In germline, CDR1 is SGHTS, CDR2 YDEGEE. The CDR3 length is 14 residues. J gave up 4 bases and V 3 bases, and 3 bases lay outside the gene matches. CDR3 nucleotides: TGTGCCAGCAGCTCGGGACAGGGGTTCACTGAAGCTTTCTTT. Residues: CASSSGQGFTEAFF.

The chain couples TRBV28 to TRBJ2-4; D may be TRBD1 (6 bases). V gave up 9 bases and J gave up 0 bases, with 21 bases separating them. The germline V gene encodes CDR1 MDHEN and CDR2 SYDVKM. The CDR3 is 17 residues long. CDR3 amino acids: CASHAAGDLLAKNIQYF. The CDR3 DNA reads as TGTGCCAGTCACGCGGCAGGGGACCTATTAGCCAAAAACATTCAGTACTTC. The full variable domain, in which reference TRBV28 and TRBJ2-4 provide the parts outside the CDR3, is DVKVTQSSRYLVKRTGEKVFLECVQDMDHENMFWYRQDPGLGLRLIYFSYDVKMKEKGDIPEGYSVSREKKERFSLILESASTNQTSMYLCASHAAGDLLAKNIQYFGAGTRLSVL.

The chain is built from TRBV5-6 and TRBJ1-2; D uncertain. CDR1 SGHDT and CDR2 YYEEEE come from the germline V gene. Trimming pared 0 bases from V and 4 bases from J, leaving 7 bases between. The CDR3 covers 13 residues. DNA of the CDR3: TGTGCCAGCAGCTTGGAAGGGAGCTATGGCTACACCTTC. This encodes CASSLEGSYGYTF.

The rearrangement joins TRBV9 to TRBJ2-1; 8 bases are a match to TRBD2. The germline V gene encodes CDR1 SGDLS and CDR2 YYNGEE. The V and J ends lost 0 bases and 7 bases, in that order; junction bases with no gene match: 9. CDR3 length: 16 amino acids. In DNA form, the CDR3 reads TGTGCCAGCAGCGTAGACGGGAGGGTCGGTTCGAATGAGCAGTTCTTC. This translates into CASSVDGRVGSNEQFF.

Notes on this clone: Additional DNA sequences in this sample encode the identical CDR3. The chain joins TRBV28 to TRBJ2-5; 8 bases line up with TRBD1. V shed 5 bases and J 4 bases; nucleotides not matched to a gene: 9. CDR1 is MDHEN, CDR2 SYDVKM, per germline. This CDR3 is 15 amino acids long. The chain's CDR3 is CASSPGQGRGETQYF. The DNA of the CDR3 is TGTGCCAGCAGTCCCGGACAGGGAAGGGGAGAGACCCAGTACTTC. Drawing the rest from reference TRBV28 and TRBJ2-5, the complete variable domain is DVKVTQSSRYLVKRTGEKVFLECVQDMDHENMFWYRQDPGLGLRLIYFSYDVKMKEKGDIPEGYSVSREKKERFSLILESASTNQTSMYLCASSPGQGRGETQYFGPGTRLLVL.

The V and J genes are TRBV9 and TRBJ1-2; D gene ambiguous. V lost 0 bases to trimming and J lost 8 bases, with 17 bases between them. The CDR3 runs 15 residues. Germline V gene data show CDR1 as SGDLS and CDR2 as YYNGEE. Here the CDR3 reads CASSVGPTPAEGYTF. CDR3 nucleotides: TGTGCCAGCAGCGTAGGTCCCACCCCCGCGGAGGGCTACACCTTC.

This chain uses TRBV5-1 with TRBJ1-5; unclear D gene. The CDR3 covers 15 residues. Germline V gene data show CDR1 as SGHRS and CDR2 as YFSETQ. The germline V and J ends were trimmed by 0 bases and 3 bases, with 10 bases remaining between them. The CDR3 region is CASSLDGVTNQPQHF. CDR3 DNA: TGCGCCAGCAGCTTGGACGGAGTCACCAATCAGCCCCAGCATTTT.

The chain combines TRBV3-1 (or the pseudogene TRBV3-2) with TRBJ1-3, with D perhaps TRBD1 (5 bases). Between the trimmed V and J ends, which lost 1 base and 7 bases, there was a span of 14 bases. CDR1 LGHDT and CDR2 YNNKEL come from the germline V gene (reference sequence). This CDR3 is built from 15 residues. For the CDR3, the DNA is TGTGCCAGCAGCCAAGGGGGAGGGGCTGTCAACACCATATATTTT. It encodes CASSQGGGAVNTIYF.

The CDR3 region has the DNA TGTGCCAGCAGCCAAGGAAACAGGGGTCAAGAGACCCAGTACTTC. It is translated as CASSQGNRGQETQYF. The chain links TRBV4-2 to TRBJ2-5; 7 bases are a match to TRBD1. The length of the CDR3 is 15 residues. Germline lookup yields CDR1 LGHNA and CDR2 YNFKEQ. Trimming cost V 1 base and J 2 bases; bases outside gene matches: 4.

The chain joins TRBV28 to TRBJ1-4; 9 bases align to TRBD1. The CDR3 loop spans 15 amino acids. CDR1 and CDR2 from the germline V gene are MDHEN and SYDVKM. V was clipped by 2 bases and J by 7 bases; unmatched bases: 5. In DNA form, the CDR3 reads TGTGCCAGCAGTTTAAAGGACAGGGGTCCTGAAAAACTGTTTTTT. Encoded protein: CASSLKDRGPEKLFF.